The 5 T cell receptor beta chains reported below all come from one sample, sequenced in a study of blood T cell repertoires in COVID-19. Profiled with immunoSEQ multiplex PCR; TCRdb holds only in-frame clones, not every one. The sample includes 400,000 to 450,000 clones, roughly 88% of them seen just once. Sequencing was carried out using peripheral blood. These receptor sequences come from a woman aged 25 to 39 with active or convalescent COVID-19.

The chain carries TRBV5-1 and TRBJ1-6, with 7 bases lining up with TRBD1. With 4 bases clipped from V and 8 bases from J, the junction kept 6 bases outside the gene matches. This CDR3 is built from 14 residues. Per germline, CDR1 SGHRS and CDR2 YFSETQ. In nucleotides, the CDR3 is TGCGCCAGCAGCCTCACAGGGGTGGATTCACCCCTCCACTTT. This sequence encodes CASSLTGVDSPLHF.

This clone was seen a few times. This chain connects TRBV6-6 to TRBJ1-1; D gene ambiguous. The CDR3 is 15 amino acids. CDR1 and CDR2 from the germline V gene are MNHNY and SVGAGI (reference sequence). V was trimmed by 6 bases and J by 4 bases, leaving 18 bases between them. The CDR3 loop is CASSRRGSPATEAFF. The CDR3 nucleotides are TGTGCCAGCAGCAGGCGTGGGTCCCCGGCCACTGAAGCTTTCTTT.

This chain connects TRBV7-9 to TRBJ2-5; no reliable D call. Trimming took 5 bases from V and 0 from J, leaving 10 bases between them. Germline V gives CDR1 SEHNR, CDR2 FQNEAQ (reference sequence). The CDR3 is 14 amino acids. CDR3 region: CASSLLTDQETQYF. CDR3 nucleotide sequence: TGTGCCAGCAGCCTCTTAACTGACCAAGAGACCCAGTACTTC.

The genes are TRBV21-1 and TRBJ2-2; the table assigns TRBD1, which was not confirmed against the DNA. TRBV21-1 is a recognized pseudogene. This CDR3 comprises 14 residues. The CDR3 spells CASSSRQGSGELFF. Written as DNA, the CDR3 is TGTGCCAGCAGCAGCCGGCAGGGGTCCGGGGAGCTGTTTTTT.

The chain links TRBV5-4 to TRBJ2-7; D perhaps matches TRBD2 (6 bases). Germline V CDR1 and CDR2: SGHNT, YYREEE (reference sequence). Trimming took off 0 bases at V and 4 bases at J, with 14 bases between the two ends. The CDR3 loop spans 15 amino acids. CDR3 protein: CASSLDRPSVYEQYF. CDR3 bases: TGTGCCAGCAGCTTGGATCGGCCTAGCGTTTACGAGCAGTACTTC.